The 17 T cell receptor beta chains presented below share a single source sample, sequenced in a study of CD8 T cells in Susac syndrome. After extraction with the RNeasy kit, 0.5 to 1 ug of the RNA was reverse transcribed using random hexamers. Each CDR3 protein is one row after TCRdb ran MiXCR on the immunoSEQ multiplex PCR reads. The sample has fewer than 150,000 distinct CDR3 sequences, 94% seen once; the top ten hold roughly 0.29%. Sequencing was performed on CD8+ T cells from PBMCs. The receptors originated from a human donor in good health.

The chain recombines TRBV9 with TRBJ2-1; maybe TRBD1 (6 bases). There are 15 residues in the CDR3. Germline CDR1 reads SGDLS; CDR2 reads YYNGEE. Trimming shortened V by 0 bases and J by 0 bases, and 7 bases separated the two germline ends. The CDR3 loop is CASSVGTASYNEQFF. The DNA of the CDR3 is TGTGCCAGCAGCGTAGGGACAGCCTCCTACAATGAGCAGTTCTTC.

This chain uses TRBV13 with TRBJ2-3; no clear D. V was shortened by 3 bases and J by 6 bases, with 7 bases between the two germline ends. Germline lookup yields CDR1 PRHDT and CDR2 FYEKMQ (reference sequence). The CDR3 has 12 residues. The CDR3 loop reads CASSLRTDTQYF. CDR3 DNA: TGTGCCAGCAGCTTGAGGACCGATACGCAGTATTTT.

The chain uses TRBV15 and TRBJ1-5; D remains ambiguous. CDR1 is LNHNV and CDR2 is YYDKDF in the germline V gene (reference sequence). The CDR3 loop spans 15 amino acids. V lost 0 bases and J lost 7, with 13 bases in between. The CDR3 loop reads CATSRDLGPVQPQHF. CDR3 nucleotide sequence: TGTGCCACCAGCAGAGATTTAGGGCCTGTCCAGCCCCAGCATTTT.

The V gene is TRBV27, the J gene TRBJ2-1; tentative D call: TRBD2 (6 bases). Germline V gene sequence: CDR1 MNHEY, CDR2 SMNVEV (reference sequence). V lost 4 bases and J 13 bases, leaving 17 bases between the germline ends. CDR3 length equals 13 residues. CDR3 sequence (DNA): TGTGCCAGCAGTTCAGGGCTAGCGCTTCCCCAGTTCTTC. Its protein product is CASSSGLALPQFF.

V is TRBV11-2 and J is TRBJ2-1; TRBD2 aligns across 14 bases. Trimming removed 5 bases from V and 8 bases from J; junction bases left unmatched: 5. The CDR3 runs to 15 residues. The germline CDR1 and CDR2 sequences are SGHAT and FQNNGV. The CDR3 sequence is CASSLGTSGSDEQFF. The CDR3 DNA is TGTGCCAGCAGCCTCGGGACTAGCGGGAGCGATGAGCAGTTCTTC.

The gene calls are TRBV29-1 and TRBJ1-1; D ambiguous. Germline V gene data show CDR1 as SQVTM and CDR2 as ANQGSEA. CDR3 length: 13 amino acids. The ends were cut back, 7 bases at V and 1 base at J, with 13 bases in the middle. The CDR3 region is CSAFEGRNTEAFF. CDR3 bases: TGCAGCGCTTTTGAGGGCAGGAACACTGAAGCTTTCTTT.

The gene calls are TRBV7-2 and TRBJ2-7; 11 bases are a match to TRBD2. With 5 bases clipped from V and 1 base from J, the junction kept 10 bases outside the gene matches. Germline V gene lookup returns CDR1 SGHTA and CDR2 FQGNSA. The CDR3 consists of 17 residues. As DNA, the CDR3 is TGTGCCAGCAGCCAAGCGTGGCTAGCGGGAGGATCCTACGAGCAGTACTTC. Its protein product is CASSQAWLAGGSYEQYF.

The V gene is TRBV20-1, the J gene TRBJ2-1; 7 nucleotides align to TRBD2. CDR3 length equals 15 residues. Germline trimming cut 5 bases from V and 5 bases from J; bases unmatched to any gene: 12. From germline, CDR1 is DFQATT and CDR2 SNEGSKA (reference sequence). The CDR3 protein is CSAHPLAENHNEQFF. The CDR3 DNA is TGCAGTGCTCACCCCCTAGCGGAGAACCACAATGAGCAGTTCTTC.

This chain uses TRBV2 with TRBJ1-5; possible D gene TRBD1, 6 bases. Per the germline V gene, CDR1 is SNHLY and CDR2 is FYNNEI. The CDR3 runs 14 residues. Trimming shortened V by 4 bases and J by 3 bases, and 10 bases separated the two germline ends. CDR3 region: CASSVGQNNQPQHF. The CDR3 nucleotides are TGTGCCAGCAGTGTAGGACAGAACAATCAGCCCCAGCATTTT. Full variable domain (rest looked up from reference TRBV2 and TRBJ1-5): EPEVTQTPSHQVTQMGQEVILRCVPISNHLYFYWYRQILGQKVEFLVSFYNNEISEKSEIFDDQFSVERPDGSNFTLKIRSTKLEDSAMYFCASSVGQNNQPQHFGDGTRLSIL.

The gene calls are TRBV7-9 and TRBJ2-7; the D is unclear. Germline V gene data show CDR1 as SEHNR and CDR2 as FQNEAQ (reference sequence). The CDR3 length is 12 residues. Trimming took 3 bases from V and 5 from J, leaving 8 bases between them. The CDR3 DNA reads TGTGCCAGCAGCTTCAGAGACCACGAGCAGTACTTC. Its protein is CASSFRDHEQYF.

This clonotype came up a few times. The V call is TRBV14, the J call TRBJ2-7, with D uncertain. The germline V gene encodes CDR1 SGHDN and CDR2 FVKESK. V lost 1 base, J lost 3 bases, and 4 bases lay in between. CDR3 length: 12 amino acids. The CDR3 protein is CASSQGLYEQYF. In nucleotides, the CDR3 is TGTGCCAGCAGCCAAGGGCTCTACGAGCAGTACTTC.

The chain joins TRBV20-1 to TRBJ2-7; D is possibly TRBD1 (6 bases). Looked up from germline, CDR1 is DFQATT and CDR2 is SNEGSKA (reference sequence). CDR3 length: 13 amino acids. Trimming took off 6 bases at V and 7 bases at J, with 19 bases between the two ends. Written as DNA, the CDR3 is TGCAGTGCCTTCGACAGGTCCCCCGGGGAGCAGTACTTC. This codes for CSAFDRSPGEQYF.

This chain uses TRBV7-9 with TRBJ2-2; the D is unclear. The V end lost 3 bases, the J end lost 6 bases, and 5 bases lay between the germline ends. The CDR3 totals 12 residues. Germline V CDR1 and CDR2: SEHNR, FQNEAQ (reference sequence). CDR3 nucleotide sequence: TGTGCCAGCAGCTTCAAATCCGGGGAGCTGTTTTTT. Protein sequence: CASSFKSGELFF.

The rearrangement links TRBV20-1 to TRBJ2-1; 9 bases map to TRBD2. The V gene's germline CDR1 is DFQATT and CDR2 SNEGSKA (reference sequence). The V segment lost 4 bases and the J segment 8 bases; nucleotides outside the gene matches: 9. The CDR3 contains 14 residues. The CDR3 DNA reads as TGCAGTGCTACCCGACTAGCGGAGGCTCATGAGCAGTTCTTC. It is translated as CSATRLAEAHEQFF.

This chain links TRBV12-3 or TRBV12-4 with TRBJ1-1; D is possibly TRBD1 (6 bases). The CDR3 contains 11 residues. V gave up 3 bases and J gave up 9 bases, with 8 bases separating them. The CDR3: CASSFQGQAFF. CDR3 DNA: TGTGCCAGCAGTTTTCAGGGGCAAGCTTTCTTT.

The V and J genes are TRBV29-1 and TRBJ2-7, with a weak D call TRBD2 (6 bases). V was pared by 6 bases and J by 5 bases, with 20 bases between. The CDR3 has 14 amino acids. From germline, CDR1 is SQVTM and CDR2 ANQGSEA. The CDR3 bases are TGCAGCGTGACTACTAGCCTCGGATCCAACGAGCAGTACTTC. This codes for CSVTTSLGSNEQYF.

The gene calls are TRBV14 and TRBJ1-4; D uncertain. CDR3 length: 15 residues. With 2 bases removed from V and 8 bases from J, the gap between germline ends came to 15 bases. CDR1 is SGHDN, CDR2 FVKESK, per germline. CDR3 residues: CASSQFAAGEEKLFF. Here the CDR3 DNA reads TGTGCCAGCAGCCAATTTGCGGCAGGTGAAGAAAAACTGTTTTTT.